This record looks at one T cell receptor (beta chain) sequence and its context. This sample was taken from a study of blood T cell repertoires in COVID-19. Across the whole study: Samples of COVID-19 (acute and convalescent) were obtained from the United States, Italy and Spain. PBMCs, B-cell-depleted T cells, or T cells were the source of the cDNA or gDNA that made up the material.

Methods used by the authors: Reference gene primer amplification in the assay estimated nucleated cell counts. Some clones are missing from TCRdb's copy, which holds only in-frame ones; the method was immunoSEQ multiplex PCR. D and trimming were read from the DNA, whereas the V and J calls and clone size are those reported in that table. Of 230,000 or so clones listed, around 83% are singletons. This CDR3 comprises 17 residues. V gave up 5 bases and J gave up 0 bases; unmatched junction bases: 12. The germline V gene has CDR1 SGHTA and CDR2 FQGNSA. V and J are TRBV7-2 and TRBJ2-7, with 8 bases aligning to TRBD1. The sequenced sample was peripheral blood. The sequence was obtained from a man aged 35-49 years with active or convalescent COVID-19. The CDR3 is CASSPGLWGQDSYEQYF. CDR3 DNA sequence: TGTGCCAGCAGCCCGGGCCTATGGGGACAGGACTCCTACGAGCAGTACTTC.